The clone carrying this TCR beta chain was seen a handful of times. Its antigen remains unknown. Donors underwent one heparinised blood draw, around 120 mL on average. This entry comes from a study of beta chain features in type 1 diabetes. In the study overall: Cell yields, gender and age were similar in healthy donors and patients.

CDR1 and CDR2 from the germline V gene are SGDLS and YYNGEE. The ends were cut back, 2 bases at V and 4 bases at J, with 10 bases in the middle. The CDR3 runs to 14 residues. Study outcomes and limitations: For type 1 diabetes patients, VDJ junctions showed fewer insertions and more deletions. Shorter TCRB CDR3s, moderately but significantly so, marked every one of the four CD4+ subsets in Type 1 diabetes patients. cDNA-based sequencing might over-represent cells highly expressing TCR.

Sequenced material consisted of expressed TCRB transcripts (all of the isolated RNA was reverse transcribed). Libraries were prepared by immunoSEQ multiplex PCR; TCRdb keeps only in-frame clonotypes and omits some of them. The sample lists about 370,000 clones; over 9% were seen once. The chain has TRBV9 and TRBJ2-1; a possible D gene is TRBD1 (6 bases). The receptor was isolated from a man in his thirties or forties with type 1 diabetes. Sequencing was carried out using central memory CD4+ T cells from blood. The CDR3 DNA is TGTGCCAGCAGCGTCGGGACACAGTACAATGAGCAGTTCTTC. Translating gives CASSVGTQYNEQFF.